The present T cell receptor beta chain was sequenced within a study of T cells in Graves' hyperthyroidism and ophthalmopathy. The CDR3 covers 15 residues. J gave up 1 base and V 8 bases, and 9 bases lay outside the gene matches. Germline lookup yields CDR1 SNHLY and CDR2 FYNNEI. This clonotype was detected ten times or more. Using RNA transcripts as the source, TCR beta CDR3 regions were amplified. During a first-round RT-PCR of the TCR CDR3, the HTBI primer set was used. TCRdb re-analysed the multiplex PCR reads in MiXCR, keeping a single row per CDR3 protein. The table lists roughly 350,000 distinct CDR3 sequences, 13% to 15% of them singletons. Each ophthalmopathy patient scored at least 3 on the Clinical Activity Score and at least 4 on NOSPECS grade, with duration under 3 months.

This chain connects TRBV2 to TRBJ2-3; 7 bases align to TRBD2. The sequence was collected from a woman between 25 and 40 years old with Graves' ophthalmopathy. Specimen: blood. CDR3 nucleotides: TGTGCCAGCGCTCCCGGACTAGAGGGCACAGATACGCAGTATTTT. Amino acid sequence: CASAPGLEGTDTQYF.